Listed below are T cell receptor beta chains from one sample, sequenced in a study of T cell responses to AZD1222 COVID-19 vaccine. Only in-frame clones appear in the TCRdb table, and some are missing; sequencing was by immunoSEQ multiplex PCR. The sample lists about 150,000 clones; approximately 92% were seen once. The sequencing here drew on peripheral blood, taken 28 days after the second AZD1222 dose. The receptors here all came from an adult who received the AZD1222 COVID-19 vaccine. Each CDR3 is given without its conserved first and last residue. Some rows have no size entry. The others give once, few or many, or a class for an expanded clone.

v_call,j_call,clone_size,cdr3_aa
TRBV25-1,TRBJ1-1,.,ASRQTGSNTEAF
TRBV19,TRBJ1-1,.,ASSLGQANTEAF
TRBV19,TRBJ2-5,few,ASSSPSEKSSDRVPQETQY
TRBV5-1,TRBJ2-7,once,ASSLEGLSPYEQY
TRBV4-1,TRBJ2-7,.,ASSQVPGLAGGEQY
TRBV7-9,TRBJ2-2,.,ASSDGLVITGELF
TRBV2,TRBJ1-2,.,ASSLGQGNYGYT
TRBV21-1,TRBJ2-1,.,ASHTSATYNEQF
TRBV13,TRBJ2-5,.,ASSLDRETQY
TRBV4-1,TRBJ1-5,.,ASSLEGGGQPQH
TRBV7-6,TRBJ2-7,.,ASSLERGREQY
TRBV6-5,TRBJ2-7,.,ASSWGQGVYEQY
TRBV5-1,TRBJ2-5,.,ASSSQETQY